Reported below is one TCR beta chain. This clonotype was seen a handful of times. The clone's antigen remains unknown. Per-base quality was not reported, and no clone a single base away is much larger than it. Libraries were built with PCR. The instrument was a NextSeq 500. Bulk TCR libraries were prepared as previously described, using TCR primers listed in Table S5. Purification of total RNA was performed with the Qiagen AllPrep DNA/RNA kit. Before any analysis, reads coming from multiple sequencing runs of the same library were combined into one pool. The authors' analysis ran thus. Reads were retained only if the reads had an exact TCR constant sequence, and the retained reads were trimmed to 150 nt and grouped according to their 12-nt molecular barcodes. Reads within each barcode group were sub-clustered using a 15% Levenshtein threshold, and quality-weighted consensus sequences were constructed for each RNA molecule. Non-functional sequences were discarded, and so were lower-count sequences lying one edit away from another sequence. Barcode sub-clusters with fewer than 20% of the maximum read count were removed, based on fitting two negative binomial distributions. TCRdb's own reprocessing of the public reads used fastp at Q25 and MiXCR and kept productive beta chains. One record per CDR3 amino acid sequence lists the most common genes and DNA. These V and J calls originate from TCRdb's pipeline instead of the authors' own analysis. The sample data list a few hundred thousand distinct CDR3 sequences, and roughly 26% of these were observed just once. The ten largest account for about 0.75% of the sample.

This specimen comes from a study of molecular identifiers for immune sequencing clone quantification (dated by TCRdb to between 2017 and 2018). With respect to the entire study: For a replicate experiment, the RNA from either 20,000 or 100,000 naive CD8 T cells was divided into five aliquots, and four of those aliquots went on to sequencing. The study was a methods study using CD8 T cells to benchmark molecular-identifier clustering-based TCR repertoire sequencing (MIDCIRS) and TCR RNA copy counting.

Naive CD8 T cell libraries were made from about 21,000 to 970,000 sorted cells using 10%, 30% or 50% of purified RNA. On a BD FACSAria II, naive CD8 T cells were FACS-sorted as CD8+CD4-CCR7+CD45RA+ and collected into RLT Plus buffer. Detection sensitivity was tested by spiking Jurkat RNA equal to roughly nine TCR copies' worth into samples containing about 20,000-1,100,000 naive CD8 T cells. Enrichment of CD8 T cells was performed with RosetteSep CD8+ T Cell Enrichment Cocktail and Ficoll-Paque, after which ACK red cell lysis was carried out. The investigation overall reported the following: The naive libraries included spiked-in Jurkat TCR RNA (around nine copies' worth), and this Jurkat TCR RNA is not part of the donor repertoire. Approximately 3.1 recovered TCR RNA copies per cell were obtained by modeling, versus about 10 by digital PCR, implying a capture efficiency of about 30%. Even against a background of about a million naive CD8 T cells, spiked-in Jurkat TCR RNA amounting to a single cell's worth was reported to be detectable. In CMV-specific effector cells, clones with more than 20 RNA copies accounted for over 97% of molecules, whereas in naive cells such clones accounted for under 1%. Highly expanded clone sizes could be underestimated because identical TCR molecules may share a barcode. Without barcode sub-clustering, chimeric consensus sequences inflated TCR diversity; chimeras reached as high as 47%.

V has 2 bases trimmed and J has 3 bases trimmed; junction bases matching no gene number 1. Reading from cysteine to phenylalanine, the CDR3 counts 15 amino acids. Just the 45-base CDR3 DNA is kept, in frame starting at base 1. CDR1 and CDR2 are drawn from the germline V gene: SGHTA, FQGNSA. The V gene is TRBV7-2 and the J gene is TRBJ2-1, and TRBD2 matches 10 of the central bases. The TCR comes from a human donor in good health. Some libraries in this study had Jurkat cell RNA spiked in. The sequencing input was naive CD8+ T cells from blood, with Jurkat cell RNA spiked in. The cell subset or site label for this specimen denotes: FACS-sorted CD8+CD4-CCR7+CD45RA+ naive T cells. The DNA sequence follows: TGTGCCAGCAGCTTAAGCGGGGGGGGCTACAATGAGCAGTTCTTC. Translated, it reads CASSLSGGGYNEQFF. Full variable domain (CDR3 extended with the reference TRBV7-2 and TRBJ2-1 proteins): GAGVSQSPSNKVTEKGKDVELRCDPISGHTALYWYRQSLGQGLEFLIYFQGNSAPDKSGLPSDRFSAERTGGSVSTLTIQRTQQEDSAVYLCASSLSGGGYNEQFFGPGTRLTVL.